A selection of T cell receptor beta chains follows, all from one sample in a study of blood T cells in healthy people across ages. One entry per CDR3 protein, called by TCRdb with MiXCR from the 5' RACE reads. In the table there are roughly 800,000 distinct CDR3 sequences, roughly 50% of which are singletons. The specimen sequenced was blood. These TCRs come from a young man in good health. Each CDR3 is given with its conserved first and last residue. A D gene is named only where the DNA matches it firmly. Part of the rows lack a size; the others show once, few, many or a class for expanded clones.

v_gene: TRBV10-3; d_gene: -; j_gene: TRBJ2-1; abundance: -; CDR3nt: TGTGCCATCAGTGTAGTTTTGGGGGGAGGTCTCTCCTACAATGAGCAGTTCTTC; CDR3aa: CAISVVLGGGLSYNEQFF
v_gene: TRBV12-3/TRBV12-4; d_gene: -; j_gene: TRBJ2-2; abundance: once; CDR3nt: TGTGCCAGCGGCCGCAAAAAGAACACCGGGGAGCTGTTTTTT; CDR3aa: CASGRKKNTGELFF
v_gene: TRBV29-1; d_gene: TRBD2; j_gene: TRBJ2-7; abundance: -; CDR3nt: TGCAGCGTTGAACTAGCGGGAGGTTTTTACGAGCAGTACTTC; CDR3aa: CSVELAGGFYEQYF
v_gene: TRBV7-2; d_gene: -; j_gene: TRBJ2-3; abundance: few; CDR3nt: TGTGCCAGCAGCCCAACCTATTACACAGATACGCAGTATTTT; CDR3aa: CASSPTYYTDTQYF
v_gene: TRBV9; d_gene: -; j_gene: TRBJ2-7; abundance: -; CDR3nt: TGTGCCAGCAGCGCCGGGTGGGAATCCTTACACGAGCAGTACTTC; CDR3aa: CASSAGWESLHEQYF
v_gene: TRBV3-1; d_gene: -; j_gene: TRBJ2-7; abundance: few; CDR3nt: TGTGCCAGCAGCCAACCAGGGGCATCCTACGAGCAGTACTTC; CDR3aa: CASSQPGASYEQYF
v_gene: TRBV12-3/TRBV12-4; d_gene: -; j_gene: TRBJ1-2; abundance: -; CDR3nt: TGTGCCAGCACCCCGACCTTTAACTATGGCTACACCTTC; CDR3aa: CASTPTFNYGYTF
v_gene: TRBV24-1; d_gene: -; j_gene: TRBJ2-3; abundance: -; CDR3nt: TGTGCCACCAGTGATTTGAGGTTGAGGTTCCATACAGATACGCAGTATTTT; CDR3aa: CATSDLRLRFHTDTQYF
v_gene: TRBV6-6; d_gene: -; j_gene: TRBJ2-1; abundance: few; CDR3nt: TGTGCCAGCACCCACCGATATACGGCAAACAATGAGCAGTTCTTC; CDR3aa: CASTHRYTANNEQFF
v_gene: TRBV28; d_gene: -; j_gene: TRBJ1-6; abundance: once; CDR3nt: TGTGCCAGCAGTTTTGTCATGGGGTTGAATTATTCACCCCTCCACTTT; CDR3aa: CASSFVMGLNYSPLHF
v_gene: TRBV2; d_gene: TRBD1; j_gene: TRBJ1-2; abundance: -; CDR3nt: TGTGCCACCGGACAGGGGGCGCGTGGCTACACCTTC; CDR3aa: CATGQGARGYTF
v_gene: TRBV5-6; d_gene: -; j_gene: TRBJ2-1; abundance: -; CDR3nt: TGTGCCAGCAGCTTGGGGGCTAGCTATGAGCAGTTCTTC; CDR3aa: CASSLGASYEQFF
v_gene: TRBV29-1; d_gene: -; j_gene: TRBJ2-5; abundance: -; CDR3nt: TGCAGCGCAGAACTAGTCGGAGAGACCCAGTACTTC; CDR3aa: CSAELVGETQYF
v_gene: TRBV6-5; d_gene: TRBD1; j_gene: TRBJ1-3; abundance: -; CDR3nt: TGTGCCAGCAGTCGGACAGGAACTTCTGGAAACACCATATATTTT; CDR3aa: CASSRTGTSGNTIYF
v_gene: TRBV7-2; d_gene: -; j_gene: TRBJ1-4; abundance: -; CDR3nt: TGTGCCAGCAGCTTGAGACAGACCAATAATGAAAAACTGTTTTTT; CDR3aa: CASSLRQTNNEKLFF
v_gene: TRBV7-6; d_gene: -; j_gene: TRBJ2-5; abundance: few; CDR3nt: TGTGCCAGCAGCCCCCGTGGCAGGCAAGAGACCCAGTACTTC; CDR3aa: CASSPRGRQETQYF
v_gene: TRBV7-6; d_gene: TRBD1; j_gene: TRBJ2-7; abundance: -; CDR3nt: TGTGCCAGCAGCAGTAGACAGGGTTACATCGAGCAGTACTTC; CDR3aa: CASSSRQGYIEQYF
v_gene: TRBV24-1; d_gene: -; j_gene: TRBJ1-5; abundance: -; CDR3nt: TGTGCCACCCAAGGACATAGCAATCAGCCCCAGCATTTT; CDR3aa: CATQGHSNQPQHF
v_gene: TRBV28; d_gene: -; j_gene: TRBJ2-3; abundance: -; CDR3nt: TGTGCCAGCAGTTTCTACAGCGATCGGGAAGATACGCAGTATTTT; CDR3aa: CASSFYSDREDTQYF
v_gene: TRBV7-2; d_gene: TRBD2; j_gene: TRBJ2-3; abundance: -; CDR3nt: TGTGCCAGCAGCTTATTTGATTTAGCGGGGGTTGGAGATACGCAGTATTTT; CDR3aa: CASSLFDLAGVGDTQYF
v_gene: TRBV20-1; d_gene: -; j_gene: TRBJ2-7; abundance: few; CDR3nt: TGCAGTGCTAGAGATCTCACCGCCGCGAACAACTACGAGCAGTACTTC; CDR3aa: CSARDLTAANNYEQYF
v_gene: TRBV7-2; d_gene: -; j_gene: TRBJ2-3; abundance: -; CDR3nt: TGTGCCAGCAGCTTAGCCCCCCTAGCAAAAGGGGTAGATACGCAGTATTTT; CDR3aa: CASSLAPLAKGVDTQYF
v_gene: TRBV12-3/TRBV12-4; d_gene: -; j_gene: TRBJ1-2; abundance: -; CDR3nt: TGTGCCAGCAGTTCACAGGGAGGTCGAGGCTACACCTTC; CDR3aa: CASSSQGGRGYTF
v_gene: TRBV20-1; d_gene: -; j_gene: TRBJ1-2; abundance: -; CDR3nt: TGCAGTGCTAGAGATTGGGGAGGCCGGGGGGGCTATGGCTACACCTTC; CDR3aa: CSARDWGGRGGYGYTF
v_gene: TRBV6-5; d_gene: TRBD1; j_gene: TRBJ2-7; abundance: -; CDR3nt: TGTGCCAGCAGTTACTTTGGGACAGGGGGCAATGAGCAGTACTTC; CDR3aa: CASSYFGTGGNEQYF
v_gene: TRBV4-2; d_gene: -; j_gene: TRBJ1-4; abundance: -; CDR3nt: TGTGCCAGCAGCCAAGCCGTGGGGGGGTGGGCTAATGAAAAACTGTTTTTT; CDR3aa: CASSQAVGGWANEKLFF
v_gene: TRBV7-2; d_gene: TRBD1; j_gene: TRBJ1-1; abundance: -; CDR3nt: TGTGCCAGCAGACCCGGGACAGGGTCGAACACTGAAGCTTTCTTT; CDR3aa: CASRPGTGSNTEAFF
v_gene: TRBV12-3/TRBV12-4; d_gene: -; j_gene: TRBJ2-5; abundance: -; CDR3nt: TGTGCCAGCAGGTCTAGATCAGAGACCCAGTACTTC; CDR3aa: CASRSRSETQYF
v_gene: TRBV7-2; d_gene: -; j_gene: TRBJ2-5; abundance: -; CDR3nt: TGTGCCAGCAGCTCCGGGGCTCTGGGTCAAGAGACCCAGTACTTC; CDR3aa: CASSSGALGQETQYF
v_gene: TRBV27; d_gene: -; j_gene: TRBJ2-7; abundance: -; CDR3nt: TGTGCCAGAATGGCAGCCACCCTGGCGGCGGAAAGATCCTACGAGCAGTACTTC; CDR3aa: CARMAATLAAERSYEQYF